This T cell receptor (beta chain) was sequenced in a study of control samples from healthy donors and cancer patients. The repertoire was sequenced with immunoSEQ multiplex PCR; TCRdb's copy has only in-frame clones and lacks some. The repertoire holds 80,000 to 100,000 clones, with more than 90% as singletons. V was shortened by 6 bases and J by 5 bases, with 11 bases between the two germline ends. Germline V gene sequence: CDR1 SNHLY, CDR2 FYNNEI. This CDR3 comprises 12 residues. The sample was blood. The receptor's source is a human donor in good health. The donor label of this sample is uncertain. V gene TRBV2 combines with J gene TRBJ2-7, with D perhaps TRBD1 or TRBD2 (5 bases each). The chain's CDR3 is CASRGEQDEQYF. DNA for the CDR3: TGTGCCAGCAGGGGGGAGCAGGACGAGCAGTACTTC. The full variable domain, in which reference TRBV2 and TRBJ2-7 provide the parts outside the CDR3, is EPEVTQTPSHQVTQMGQEVILRCVPISNHLYFYWYRQILGQKVEFLVSFYNNEISEKSEIFDDQFSVERPDGSNFTLKIRSTKLEDSAMYFCASRGEQDEQYFGPGTRLTVT.